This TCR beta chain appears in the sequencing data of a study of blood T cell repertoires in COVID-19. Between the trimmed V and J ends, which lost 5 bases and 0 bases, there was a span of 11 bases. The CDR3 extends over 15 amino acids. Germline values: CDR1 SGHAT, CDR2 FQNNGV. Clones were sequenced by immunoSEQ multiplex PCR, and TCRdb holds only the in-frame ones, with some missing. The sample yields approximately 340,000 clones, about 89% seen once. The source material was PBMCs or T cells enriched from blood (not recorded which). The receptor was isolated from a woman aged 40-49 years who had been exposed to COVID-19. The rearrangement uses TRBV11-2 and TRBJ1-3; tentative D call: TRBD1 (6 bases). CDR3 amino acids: CASSPTGNSGNTIYF. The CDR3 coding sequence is TGTGCCAGCAGCCCCACAGGGAACTCTGGAAACACCATATATTTT.